Below are 21 T cell receptor beta chains sequenced from a single sample in a study of blood T cell repertoires in COVID-19. Some clones are missing from TCRdb's copy, which holds only in-frame ones; the method was immunoSEQ multiplex PCR. The table shows hundreds of thousands of clones, with about 91% occurring only once. Sequencing used peripheral blood. The source of these receptors is a man younger than 30 with COVID-19, enrolled during active disease.

The V gene is TRBV5-1, the J gene TRBJ1-6; 8 nucleotides line up with TRBD1. Germline-derived CDR1 and CDR2 are SGHRS and YFSETQ. This CDR3 has 15 amino acids. Trimming took 1 base from V and 9 from J; bases not matched to a gene: 6. CDR3 in amino acids: CASSLQGQDGSPLHF. CDR3 sequence (DNA): TGCGCCAGCAGCTTGCAGGGACAGGACGGTTCACCCCTCCACTTT.

The chain links TRBV27 to TRBJ2-7, with 12 bases matching TRBD2. Germline CDR1 is MNHEY and CDR2 is SMNVEV (reference sequence). This CDR3 contains 16 residues. Trimming took 6 bases from V and 4 from J; bases not matched to a gene: 10. DNA of the CDR3: TGTGCCAGCAGCCGTGCTACTAGCGGGAGGAGATACGAGCAGTACTTC. This sequence encodes CASSRATSGRRYEQYF.

The chain uses TRBV19 and TRBJ2-3; 13 bases match TRBD2. Germline V gene lookup returns CDR1 LNHDA and CDR2 SQIVND (reference sequence). With 4 bases clipped from V and 3 bases from J, the junction kept 4 bases outside the gene matches. This CDR3 has 16 residues. In DNA form, the CDR3 reads TGTGCCAGTAGTACGCCGACTAGCGGGAGGACAGATACGCAGTATTTT. It yields the protein CASSTPTSGRTDTQYF.

This chain joins TRBV5-5 and TRBJ1-1; tentatively, D is TRBD1 (5 bases). The V gene's germline CDR1 is SGHKS and CDR2 YYEKEE (reference sequence). The CDR3 is 16 residues long. V lost 4 bases and J 0 bases, leaving 16 bases between the germline ends. CDR3 bases: TGTGCCAGCAGCCTACGACAAGGGGAACTGAACACTGAAGCTTTCTTT. As protein: CASSLRQGELNTEAFF.

This clone was counted only a few times. V gene TRBV7-2 combines with J gene TRBJ1-3, with D possibly TRBD1 on 6 matching bases. V shed 5 bases and J shed 4 bases, with 15 bases lying between them. Germline V CDR1 and CDR2: SGHTA, FQGNSA. The CDR3 is made up of 15 amino acids. The CDR3 protein is CASSMPQGRGNTIYF. Here the CDR3 DNA reads TGTGCCAGCAGCATGCCACAGGGACGAGGAAACACCATATATTTT.

The chain is built from TRBV9 and TRBJ2-1; 11 bases agree with TRBD2. V dropped 4 bases and J dropped 2; count of bases not matched to a gene: 8. The length of the CDR3 is 17 residues. Looked up from germline, CDR1 is SGDLS and CDR2 is YYNGEE. This CDR3 reads CASSPKGLAVTYNEQFF. CDR3 nucleotides: TGTGCCAGCAGCCCCAAGGGACTAGCGGTAACCTACAATGAGCAGTTCTTC.

The genes are TRBV6-5 and TRBJ2-7, with 7 positions matching TRBD1. This CDR3 has 13 residues. V was clipped by 4 bases and J by 4 bases; unmatched bases: 4. Germline CDR1 reads MNHEY; CDR2 reads SVGAGI. DNA of the CDR3: TGTGCCAGCAGTTCGCAACAGGGGTACGAGCAGTACTTC. Protein product: CASSSQQGYEQYF.

The V gene is TRBV24-1, the J gene TRBJ2-2; D unresolved. Germline V lookup: CDR1 KGHDR, CDR2 SFDVKD. Trimming left V 3 bases short and J 3 bases short, with 10 bases between. CDR3 length equals 15 residues. CDR3 sequence: CATSDRGSDTGELFF. In DNA, the CDR3 is TGTGCCACCAGTGATCGAGGTTCGGACACCGGGGAGCTGTTTTTT.

The gene calls are TRBV5-6 and TRBJ1-2; D unresolved. Per germline, CDR1 SGHDT and CDR2 YYEEEE. This CDR3 has 15 residues. Trimming cost V 2 bases and J 2 bases, with 13 bases left between them. CDR3 sequence reads: CASSFLSRPNYGYTF. In DNA form, the CDR3 reads TGTGCCAGCAGCTTTCTTTCGCGGCCGAACTATGGCTACACCTTC.

The rearrangement joins TRBV19 to TRBJ2-3, with 7 bases identical to TRBD2. The V and J ends lost 8 bases and 2 bases, in that order; junction bases with no gene match: 4. Germline loops: CDR1 LNHDA, CDR2 SQIVND (reference sequence). The CDR3 extends over 13 amino acids. CDR3: CASGGGFTDTQYF. The CDR3 nucleotides are TGTGCCAGTGGCGGGGGATTCACAGATACGCAGTATTTT.

The chain combines TRBV27 with TRBJ2-1; 8 bases match TRBD2. Germline V lookup: CDR1 MNHEY, CDR2 SMNVEV (reference sequence). V trimming: 0 bases; J trimming: 6 bases; junction bases outside the gene matches: 4. This CDR3 spans 15 amino acids. CDR3 amino acids: CASSLSQREFNEQFF. CDR3 in DNA: TGTGCCAGCAGTTTATCGCAGCGGGAGTTCAATGAGCAGTTCTTC.

This sequence joins TRBV6-5 and TRBJ2-7; 11 bases map to TRBD1. With 2 bases clipped from V and 0 bases from J, the junction kept 3 bases outside the gene matches. Per germline, CDR1 MNHEY and CDR2 SVGAGI. This CDR3 comprises 16 residues. The DNA for the CDR3 is TGTGCCAGCAGTTACCGGACAGGGGGCAGCTCCTACGAGCAGTACTTC. Residues: CASSYRTGGSSYEQYF.

CDR3 loop: CASSHRDRGYSGNTIYF. Here the CDR3 DNA reads TGTGCCAGTAGTCACAGGGACAGGGGCTACTCTGGAAACACCATATATTTT. The gene calls are TRBV19 and TRBJ1-3, with 10 positions matching TRBD1. The CDR3 is 17 residues long. V shed 5 bases and J 0 bases; nucleotides not matched to a gene: 7. Germline V gives CDR1 LNHDA, CDR2 SQIVND (reference sequence). Drawing the rest from reference TRBV19 and TRBJ1-3, the complete variable domain is DGGITQSPKYLFRKEGQNVTLSCEQNLNHDAMYWYRQDPGQGLRLIYYSQIVNDFQKGDIAEGYSVSREKKESFPLTVTSAQKNPTAFYLCASSHRDRGYSGNTIYFGEGSWLTVV.

The chain has TRBV2 and TRBJ2-7; tentative D call: TRBD2 (6 bases). The CDR3 sequence is 15 residues long. The germline V gene encodes CDR1 SNHLY and CDR2 FYNNEI. Trimming removed 5 bases from V and 5 bases from J, with 19 bases in between. CDR3 DNA sequence: TGTGCCAGCAGTTTGGTCGGGGGATTACGGCACGAGCAGTACTTC. Translated, it gives CASSLVGGLRHEQYF.

The CDR3 DNA is TGTGCCAGCAGTTCAGGGAGGTATGGCTACACCTTC. Translation gives CASSSGRYGYTF. The rearrangement links TRBV27 to TRBJ1-2; a possible D gene is TRBD1 (5 bases). This CDR3 is built from 12 residues. V gave up 4 bases and J gave up 5 bases, with 8 bases separating them. Germline CDR1 MNHEY, CDR2 SMNVEV (reference sequence).

The V gene is TRBV21-1, the J gene TRBJ2-5; the table calls TRBD2, which could not be checked here. TRBV21-1 is a pseudogene locus. The CDR3 has 16 amino acids. CDR3 loop: CASSTQRNYSERTQYF. CDR3 nucleotides: TGTGCCAGCAGCACCCAAAGAAACTACTCCGAGAGGACCCAGTACTTC.

The chain has TRBV5-1 and TRBJ2-7; TRBD1 matches at 8 bases. Trimming cost V 4 bases and J 1 base; bases outside gene matches: 7. The CDR3 has 15 residues. CDR1 and CDR2 (germline): SGHRS, YFSETQ. The CDR3: CASSRAGQGSYEQYF. The CDR3 DNA sequence: TGCGCCAGCAGCAGAGCCGGACAGGGATCCTACGAGCAGTACTTC.

This clone was picked up many times. The chain combines TRBV7-9 with TRBJ1-5, with 8 bases fitting TRBD1. The CDR3 consists of 15 residues. Germline V gives CDR1 SEHNR, CDR2 FQNEAQ (reference sequence). The junction had 4 bases not matched to a gene; V was cut back by 1 base and J by 5 bases. CDR3 in amino acids: CASSLGGQGHQPQHF. DNA for the CDR3: TGTGCCAGCAGCTTAGGAGGACAGGGTCATCAGCCCCAGCATTTT. The complete variable domain, with remaining parts taken from reference TRBV7-9 and TRBJ1-5, reads DTGVSQNPRHKITKRGQNVTFRCDPISEHNRLYWYRQTLGQGPEFLTYFQNEAQLEKSRLLSDRFSAERPKGSFSTLEIQRTEQGDSAMYLCASSLGGQGHQPQHFGDGTRLSIL.

The chain carries TRBV5-4 and TRBJ1-2; D may be TRBD1 (5 bases). The CDR3 runs to 15 residues. Germline V gene lookup returns CDR1 SGHNT and CDR2 YYREEE (reference sequence). V lost 0 bases and J 4 bases, leaving 13 bases between the germline ends. CDR3 sequence reads: CASSLGGTGSYGYTF. The CDR3, as DNA: TGTGCCAGCAGCTTGGGTGGTACAGGCTCCTATGGCTACACCTTC.

This clone was seen only a few times. The chain recombines TRBV15 with TRBJ2-7; TRBD2 might be the D (6 bases). The CDR3 loop spans 14 amino acids. Trimming shortened V by 1 base and J by 6 bases, and 13 bases separated the two germline ends. CDR1 and CDR2 from the germline V gene are LNHNV and YYDKDF (reference sequence). CDR3 sequence reads: CATSRGGGASEQYF. The CDR3 DNA reads as TGTGCCACCAGCAGAGGAGGAGGGGCGAGCGAGCAGTACTTC.

The V gene is TRBV10-1, the J gene TRBJ2-3; perhaps TRBD2 as D (6 bases). Trimming pared 4 bases from V and 3 bases from J, leaving 17 bases between. CDR3 length: 16 amino acids. Germline loops: CDR1 WNHNN, CDR2 SYGVQD (reference sequence). Here the CDR3 reads CASSGGRGRRTDTQYF. CDR3 DNA: TGCGCCAGCAGTGGGGGACGAGGGAGGAGGACAGATACGCAGTATTTT.